The present T cell receptor beta chain was sequenced within a study of TIL therapy for anti-PD-1-resistant metastatic lung cancer. Study as a whole: Median patient age was about 55, ranging 38-75 years. Study outcomes and limitations: Many TIL product clones were absent from baseline tumor, suggesting clonal contraction.

Indicated time point: pre-treatment sample, taken before nivolumab and TIL therapy. Tumor tissue came from excised metastases, mostly pleural nodules or supraclavicular lymph nodes. This clone was counted ten times or more. No antigen is known for it. This was the immunoSEQ v3 assay. Survey-level samples got approximately 1.8 million read pairs; deep-level samples got about 5-6 million. The assay was immunoSEQ multiplex PCR, and TCRdb's table has in-frame clones only and misses some. The repertoire has roughly 92,000 clones, around 71% of them found once; the top ten carry roughly 9.8%. Germline V lookup: CDR1 MDHEN, CDR2 SYDVKM. This CDR3 comprises 16 residues. Trimming left V 2 bases short and J 4 bases short, with 15 bases between.

This chain uses TRBV28 with TRBJ1-5, with D tentatively TRBD1 (6 bases). This sequence originates from a person aged 25 to 80 with non-small cell lung cancer. The specimen was tumor tissue, collected at baseline. The CDR3, as DNA: TGTGCCAGCAGTTTAGTCACAGGGAGGTTGAATCAGCCCCAGCATTTT. It specifies CASSLVTGRLNQPQHF.